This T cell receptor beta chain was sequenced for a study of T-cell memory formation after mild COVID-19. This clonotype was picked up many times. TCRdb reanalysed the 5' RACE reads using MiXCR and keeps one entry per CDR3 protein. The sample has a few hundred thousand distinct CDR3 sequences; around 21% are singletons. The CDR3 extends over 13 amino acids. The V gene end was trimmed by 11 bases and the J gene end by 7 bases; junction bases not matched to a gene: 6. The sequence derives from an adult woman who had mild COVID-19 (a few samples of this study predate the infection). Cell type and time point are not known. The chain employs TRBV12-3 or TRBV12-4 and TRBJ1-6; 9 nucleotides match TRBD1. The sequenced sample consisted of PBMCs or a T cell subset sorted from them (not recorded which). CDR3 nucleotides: TGTGCCGTAAGAGGACAGGGGAATTCACCCCTCCACTTT. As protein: CAVRGQGNSPLHF.